This passage covers 9 T cell receptor beta chains from one sample sequenced in a study of identical twins. One entry per CDR3 protein results from TCRdb running MiXCR on the 5' RACE reads. Among roughly 720,000 distinct CDR3 sequences listed, 18% were seen once. The sample also formed part of further work on T cells expressing NK-cell markers.

Sequenced material: PBMCs. These receptors all come from a woman younger than 35 in good health.

The CDR3 bases are TGCGCCAGCAGCTCAAGTCCAGGGACTGAAGCTTTCTTT. Translating it yields CASSSSPGTEAFF. This chain uses TRBV5-1 with TRBJ1-1; the D gene is possibly TRBD1 (5 bases). The CDR3 consists of 13 residues. The V end lost 3 bases, the J end lost 5 bases, and 11 bases lay between the germline ends. CDR1 and CDR2 (germline): SGHRS, YFSETQ.

CDR3 protein: CATSASSGTPEQFF. CDR3 bases: TGTGCCACCAGTGCGTCTAGCGGGACCCCTGAGCAGTTCTTC. The chain recombines TRBV24-1 with TRBJ2-1; TRBD2 agrees at 9 bases. The length of the CDR3 is 14 residues. V trimming: 5 bases; J trimming: 9 bases; junction bases outside the gene matches: 7. CDR1 and CDR2 (germline): KGHDR, SFDVKD.

V and J are TRBV27 and TRBJ2-7, with 12 bases aligning to TRBD2. Losses at the gene ends were 2 bases for V and 3 bases for J; bases not matched to a gene: 14. The CDR3 sequence is 19 residues long. Germline assignment: CDR1 MNHEY and CDR2 SMNVEV (reference sequence). The CDR3 coding sequence is TGTGCCAGCAGTTTAGCCCCCAAAGGACTAGCGGGATTAAACTACGAGCAGTACTTC. Translation gives CASSLAPKGLAGLNYEQYF.

This clonotype showed up just a few times. The chain recombines TRBV29-1 with TRBJ1-2; D gene unclear. Between the trimmed V and J ends, which lost 7 bases and 0 bases, there was a span of 12 bases. CDR1 and CDR2 (germline): SQVTM, ANQGSEA. The CDR3 runs to 13 residues. As DNA, the CDR3 is TGCAGCGCCAGCGCAGAACCTAACTATGGCTACACCTTC. Its translation is CSASAEPNYGYTF.

The gene calls are TRBV11-2 and TRBJ2-7; 7 bases fit TRBD2. Germline V CDR1 and CDR2: SGHAT, FQNNGV. The V gene end was trimmed by 2 bases and the J gene end by 2 bases; junction bases not matched to a gene: 9. CDR3 size: 16 residues. The CDR3 DNA is TGTGCCAGCAGCTTAAGTGCGGGAGAGATAGCCTACGAGCAGTACTTC. Its protein product is CASSLSAGEIAYEQYF. The variable domain in full, with the rest retrieved from reference TRBV11-2 and TRBJ2-7, is EAGVAQSPRYKIIEKRQSVAFWCNPISGHATLYWYQQILGQGPKLLIQFQNNGVVDDSQLPKDRFSAERLKGVDSTLKIQPAKLEDSAVYLCASSLSAGEIAYEQYFGPGTRLTVT.

This clonotype was observed at least ten times. The V and J genes are TRBV7-9 and TRBJ2-3; a possible D gene is TRBD1 (6 bases). Germline values: CDR1 SEHNR, CDR2 FQNEAQ (reference sequence). The V gene lost 0 bases and the J gene lost 6 bases, with 13 bases spanning the gap. This CDR3 has 15 residues. The CDR3: CASSLALGGTDTQYF. CDR3 nucleotides: TGTGCCAGCAGCTTAGCGCTAGGGGGTACGGATACGCAGTATTTT.

This clonotype appeared a few times. This rearrangement joins TRBV29-1 to TRBJ2-7, with TRBD1 as a possible D gene (6 bases). V dropped 6 bases and J dropped 2 bases, with 11 bases sitting between them. The CDR3 loop spans 12 amino acids. Germline assignment: CDR1 SQVTM and CDR2 ANQGSEA. The CDR3 DNA reads as TGCAGCGTCGTGGACAGTCCCTACGAGCAGTACTTC. This codes for CSVVDSPYEQYF.

This clonotype was detected only a few times. The V and J genes are TRBV20-1 and TRBJ2-5; D is undetermined. The germline V gene has CDR1 DFQATT and CDR2 SNEGSKA (reference sequence). The CDR3 runs to 13 residues. V was cut by 0 bases and J by 5 bases, with 10 bases left in between. CDR3 nucleotide sequence: TGCAGTGCTAGAGATTTGGGTGTTGAGACCCAGTACTTC. It translates to CSARDLGVETQYF.

This clonotype was counted only a few times. J is TRBJ1-4 and V is TRBV7-9, with a weak D call TRBD1 (5 bases). The CDR3 is made up of 14 amino acids. Germline V gene sequence: CDR1 SEHNR, CDR2 FQNEAQ (reference sequence). Trimming pared 5 bases from V and 7 bases from J, leaving 14 bases between. The CDR3 nucleotides read TGTGCCAGCAGCCTGCTAGGGGCTGGTGAAAAACTGTTTTTT. This gives the protein CASSLLGAGEKLFF. Supplemented by reference TRBV7-9 and TRBJ1-4, the full variable domain reads DTGVSQNPRHKITKRGQNVTFRCDPISEHNRLYWYRQTLGQGPEFLTYFQNEAQLEKSRLLSDRFSAERPKGSFSTLEIQRTEQGDSAMYLCASSLLGAGEKLFFGSGTQLSVL.